This T cell receptor (beta chain) stems from a study of graft-versus-host responses after intestinal transplantation. Trimming shortened V by 11 bases and J by 7 bases, and 14 bases separated the two germline ends. Germline-derived CDR1 and CDR2 are SGHAT and FQNNGV. This CDR3 spans 12 amino acids. Study-wide findings and caveats: Peak GvH clone levels in circulation were associated with early post-transplant HvG declines.

Clones were sequenced by immunoSEQ multiplex PCR, and TCRdb holds only the in-frame ones, with some missing. Of under 85,000 clones in the sample, about 94% were seen once. Regarding this clone: As yet, its antigen is unknown.

The chain uses TRBV11-2 and TRBJ1-4; tentative D call: TRBD1 (6 bases). The starting material was unstimulated CD8+ T cells sorted from spleen or lymph node cells, obtained before intestinal transplant. This clonotype originated in a human donor who received an intestinal transplant. The CDR3 DNA is TGTGCCTCACGGGGGGGCCTTGAAAAACTGTTTTTT. Protein sequence: CASRGGLEKLFF.